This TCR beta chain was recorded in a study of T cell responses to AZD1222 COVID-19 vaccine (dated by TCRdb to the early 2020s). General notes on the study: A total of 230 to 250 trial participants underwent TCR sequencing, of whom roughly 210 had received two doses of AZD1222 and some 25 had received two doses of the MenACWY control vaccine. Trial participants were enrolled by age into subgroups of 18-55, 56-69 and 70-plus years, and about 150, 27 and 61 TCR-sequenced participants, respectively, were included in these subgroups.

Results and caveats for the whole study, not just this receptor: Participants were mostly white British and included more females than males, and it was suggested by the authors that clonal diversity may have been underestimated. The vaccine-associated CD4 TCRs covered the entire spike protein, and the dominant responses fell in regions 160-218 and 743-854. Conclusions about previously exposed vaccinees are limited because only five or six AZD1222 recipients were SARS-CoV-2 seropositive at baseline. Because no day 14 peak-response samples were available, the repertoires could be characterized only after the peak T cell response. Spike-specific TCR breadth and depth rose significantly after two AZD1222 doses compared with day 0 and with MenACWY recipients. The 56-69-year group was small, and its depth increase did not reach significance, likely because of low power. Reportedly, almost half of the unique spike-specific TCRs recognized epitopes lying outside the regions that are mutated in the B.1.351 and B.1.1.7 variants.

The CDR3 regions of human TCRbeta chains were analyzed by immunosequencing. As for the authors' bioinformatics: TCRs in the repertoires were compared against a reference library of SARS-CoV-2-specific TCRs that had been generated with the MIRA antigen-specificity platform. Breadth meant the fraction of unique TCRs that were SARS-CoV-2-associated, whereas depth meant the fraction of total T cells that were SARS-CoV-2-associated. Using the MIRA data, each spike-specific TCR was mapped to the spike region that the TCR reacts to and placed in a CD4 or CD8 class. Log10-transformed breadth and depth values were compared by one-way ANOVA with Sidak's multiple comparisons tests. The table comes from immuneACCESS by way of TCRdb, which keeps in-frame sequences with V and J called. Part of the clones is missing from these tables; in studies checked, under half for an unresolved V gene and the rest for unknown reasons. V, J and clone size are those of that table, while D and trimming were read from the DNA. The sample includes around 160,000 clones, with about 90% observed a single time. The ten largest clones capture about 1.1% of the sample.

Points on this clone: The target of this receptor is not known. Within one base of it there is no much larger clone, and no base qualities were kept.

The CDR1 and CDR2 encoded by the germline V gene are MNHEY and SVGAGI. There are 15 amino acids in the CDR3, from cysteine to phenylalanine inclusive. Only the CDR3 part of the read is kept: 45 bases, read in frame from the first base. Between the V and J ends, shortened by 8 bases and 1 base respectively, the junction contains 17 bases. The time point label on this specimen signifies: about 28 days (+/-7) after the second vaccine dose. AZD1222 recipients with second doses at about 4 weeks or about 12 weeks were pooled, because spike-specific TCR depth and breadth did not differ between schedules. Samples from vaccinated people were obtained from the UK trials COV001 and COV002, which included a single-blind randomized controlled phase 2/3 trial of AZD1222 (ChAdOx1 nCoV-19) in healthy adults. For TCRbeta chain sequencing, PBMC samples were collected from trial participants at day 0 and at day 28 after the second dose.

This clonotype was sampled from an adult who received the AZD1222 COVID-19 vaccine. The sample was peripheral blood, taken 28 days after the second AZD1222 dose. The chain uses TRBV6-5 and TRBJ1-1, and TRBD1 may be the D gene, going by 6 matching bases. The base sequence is TGTGCCAGCTGTCTTCCCGGGACACCGAACACTGAAGCTTTCTTT. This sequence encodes CASCLPGTPNTEAFF.